Listed here are 5 T cell receptor beta chains from one sample, sequenced in a study of human T cells and chemical hapten exposure. Time point specified: pre-sensitization, week 0. Regarding treatment: therapeutic diphenylcyclopropenone sensitization with weekly scalp DPC. MiXCR, applied by TCRdb to the RACE reads, yields one record per CDR3 protein. The sample carries around 330,000 distinct CDR3 sequences, about 5.4% recorded once. The sequencing here drew on whole blood, taken in connection with sensitization to the hapten diphenylcyclopropenone (DPC). The receptors here all came from a woman aged 18-35 years with alopecia areata. Some clones in this sample may be carry-over from other donors' samples.

This clonotype occurred many times. This chain links TRBV7-8 with TRBJ1-1, with D perhaps matching TRBD1 (5 bases). The ends were cut back, 4 bases at V and 1 base at J, with 13 bases in the middle. The V gene's germline CDR1 is SGHVS and CDR2 FQNEAQ. There are 15 residues in the CDR3. For the CDR3, the DNA is TGTGCCAGCAGCTCTCATCAGGGTCCGAACACTGAAGCTTTCTTT. Translated: CASSSHQGPNTEAFF.

The J gene is TRBJ1-5, the V gene TRBV27; D remains ambiguous. This CDR3 contains 17 residues. Germline V gene lookup returns CDR1 MNHEY and CDR2 SMNVEV (reference sequence). Trimming shortened V by 3 bases and J by 0 bases, and 15 bases separated the two germline ends. CDR3 in amino acids: CASSFPPSQNSNQPQHF. CDR3 bases: TGTGCCAGCAGTTTTCCTCCCAGCCAGAATAGCAATCAGCCCCAGCATTTT.

This clonotype occurred many times. The J gene is TRBJ2-3, the V gene TRBV6-5, with 14 bases that match TRBD2. V lost 2 bases, J lost 0 bases, and 7 bases stayed unmatched. Germline CDR1 reads MNHEY; CDR2 reads SVGAGI. CDR3 length: 19 amino acids. This CDR3 is CASSYPRLAGGLSTDTQYF. For the CDR3, the DNA is TGTGCCAGCAGTTACCCGCGACTAGCGGGGGGGTTAAGCACAGATACGCAGTATTTT.

This clonotype was seen at least ten times. This chain links TRBV27 with TRBJ2-3; tentatively, D is TRBD1 (6 bases). The ends were cut back, 5 bases at V and 2 bases at J, with 14 bases in the middle. The germline V gene encodes CDR1 MNHEY and CDR2 SMNVEV (reference sequence). There are 15 residues in the CDR3. The CDR3 loop reads CASSPRTETTDTQYF. CDR3 DNA: TGTGCCAGCAGTCCACGGACAGAAACCACAGATACGCAGTATTTT.

This clonotype was counted between two and nine times. The chain uses TRBV5-1 and TRBJ1-6, with D perhaps matching TRBD1 (5 bases). With 5 bases removed from V and 7 bases from J, the gap between germline ends came to 13 bases. The CDR3 has 14 residues. Per germline, CDR1 SGHRS and CDR2 YFSETQ. CDR3 nucleotides: TGCGCCAGCAGAGACCGGGACCGCAATTCACCCCTCCACTTT. The encoded protein is CASRDRDRNSPLHF.